Below are 4 T cell receptor beta chains sequenced from a single sample in a study of cytomegalovirus exposure and HLA in healthy donors. Method: immunoSEQ multiplex PCR; TCRdb's copy keeps in-frame clones and lacks some. The repertoire holds 120,000 or so clones, with 88% as singletons. Sequenced material: PBMCs. These receptor sequences come from a man aged 30 to 39 in good health and CMV-seronegative.

V and J are TRBV7-9 and TRBJ1-1; TRBD1 aligns across 7 bases. Germline V gene data show CDR1 as SEHNR and CDR2 as FQNEAQ (reference sequence). V shed 5 bases and J 1 base; nucleotides not matched to a gene: 13. The CDR3 runs to 17 residues. CDR3 sequence reads: CASSVYGTGVGNTEAFF. CDR3 DNA sequence: TGTGCCAGCAGCGTTTACGGTACAGGGGTGGGGAACACTGAAGCTTTCTTT.

The CDR3 sequence is CASSLSGASGNRNTGELFF. In DNA form, the CDR3 reads TGCGCCAGCAGCTTATCAGGGGCTAGCGGAAATAGGAACACCGGGGAGCTGTTTTTT. This chain uses TRBV5-1 with TRBJ2-2; D may be TRBD2 (7 bases). Trimming left V 2 bases short and J 1 base short, with 21 bases between. CDR3 length: 19 amino acids. Germline lookup yields CDR1 SGHRS and CDR2 YFSETQ.

This rearrangement joins TRBV14 to TRBJ2-7; 11 bases fit TRBD2. CDR1 and CDR2 (germline): SGHDN, FVKESK. This CDR3 has 16 amino acids. V lost 4 bases and J lost 4; bases outside the gene matches: 9. DNA for the CDR3: TGTGCCAGCAGCCCCGGACTAGCGGGCACCTTATACGAGCAGTACTTC. Residues: CASSPGLAGTLYEQYF.

The CDR3 DNA reads as TGTGCCAGCAGCTTAGTCGGACAGGGTATCTCTGGAAACACCATATATTTT. This gives the protein CASSLVGQGISGNTIYF. The chain carries TRBV11-2 and TRBJ1-3, with 8 nucleotides matching TRBD1. The CDR3 spans 17 residues. V lost 1 base and J lost 0; bases outside the gene matches: 5. CDR1 is SGHAT and CDR2 is FQNNGV in the germline V gene.